These 17 T cell receptor beta chains share one sample of origin, sequenced in a study of regulatory T cells in long-lasting Graves disease (dated by TCRdb to the early 2020s). Sample time point, as interpreted from the label and publication: persistent/refractory GD, antithyroid drugs over 5 years with positive TRAb. RNA was extracted from PBMCs in TRIzol for both TCR sequencing and RNA sequencing. The library was made by multiplex PCR. The sequencer was an Illumina HiSeq 4000. TCR beta libraries were built with iRepertoire HTBI primers and Arm-PCR amplification of CDR3 regions. Starting from the raw public reads, TCRdb applied fastp trimming at Q25, assembled clones with MiXCR and retained in-frame beta chains. Each entry merges the rows of one CDR3 protein and shows their most common DNA and genes. The sample table lists over 450,000 distinct CDR3 sequences, 20% to 25% of them with a count of one. Around 7% of the sample is in the top ten clones.

This sample comprised peripheral blood mononuclear cells (PBMCs), obtained when the disease was refractory, from a patient treated with antithyroid drugs. The source of these receptors is a female donor with Graves disease.

This clonotype showed up many times. The rearrangement uses TRBV6-1 and TRBJ1-1; D gene ambiguous. From germline, CDR1 is MNHNS and CDR2 SASEGT. Trimming stripped 5 bases from V and 6 bases from J, with 13 bases between. CDR3 size: 13 residues. The DNA of the CDR3 is TGTGCCAGCAGTCCCGATGAGAGTTCTGAAGCTTTCTTT. It is translated as CASSPDESSEAFF.

This clonotype has a count of ten or more. The V gene is TRBV25-1, the J gene TRBJ2-5, with 9 bases aligning to TRBD1. J was trimmed by 5 bases and V by 5 bases; bases with no gene match: 6. This CDR3 contains 14 residues. From germline, CDR1 is MGHDK and CDR2 SYGVNS. The DNA of the CDR3 is TGTGCCAGCAGTCCCCGGACAGGGGATGAGACCCAGTACTTC. Its translation is CASSPRTGDETQYF.

This clonotype has a count of ten or more. The chain employs TRBV2 and TRBJ1-1; D remains ambiguous. This CDR3 is built from 13 residues. Trimming shortened V by 4 bases and J by 2 bases, and 8 bases separated the two germline ends. CDR1 and CDR2 (germline): SNHLY, FYNNEI. CDR3 amino acids: CASSGTANTEAFF. CDR3 DNA sequence: TGTGCCAGCAGTGGGACCGCCAACACTGAAGCTTTCTTT.

The chain uses TRBV11-2 and TRBJ2-1; 10 nucleotides line up with TRBD1. The CDR3 runs 16 residues. J lost 9 bases, V lost 2 bases, and 10 bases had no gene match. CDR1 is SGHAT, CDR2 FQNNGV, per germline. CDR3 DNA: TGTGCCAGCAGCTTACTGGGACAGGGGAGTCGAATTGAGCAGTTCTTC. Protein product: CASSLLGQGSRIEQFF.

The chain uses TRBV18 and TRBJ2-7, with D unresolved. V lost 3 bases and J 3 bases, leaving 12 bases between the germline ends. Per the germline V gene, CDR1 is KGHSH and CDR2 is LQKENI. The CDR3 extends over 14 amino acids. CDR3: CASSPRAVSYEQYF. DNA of the CDR3: TGTGCCAGCTCACCCCGGGCCGTCAGCTACGAGCAGTACTTC.

Many counts were recorded for this clonotype. V usage is TRBV2 and J usage is TRBJ1-1; D possibly corresponds to TRBD1 (5 bases). The ends were cut back, 6 bases at V and 4 bases at J, with 9 bases in the middle. From germline, CDR1 is SNHLY and CDR2 FYNNEI. This CDR3 spans 12 amino acids. The chain's CDR3 is CASRKGTTEAFF. In DNA, the CDR3 is TGTGCCAGCAGGAAGGGGACCACTGAAGCTTTCTTT.

This clonotype was observed many times. The chain employs TRBV7-6 and TRBJ2-7; no clear D gene. V was trimmed by 0 bases and J by 3 bases, leaving 6 bases between them. The CDR3 covers 13 residues. CDR1 is SGHVS, CDR2 FNYEAQ, per germline. DNA of the CDR3: TGTGCCAGCAGCTTAGCGCAAGACTACGAGCAGTACTTC. This sequence encodes CASSLAQDYEQYF.

The chain couples TRBV10-3 to TRBJ2-2; 7 bases map to TRBD1. Germline lookup yields CDR1 ENHRY and CDR2 SYGVKD. There are 13 residues in the CDR3. V lost 9 bases and J lost 2; bases outside the gene matches: 3. The DNA of the CDR3 is TGTGCCATGGGACAGAACAACACCGGGGAGCTGTTTTTT. Translating gives CAMGQNNTGELFF.

The chain carries TRBV4-3 and TRBJ1-5; D remains ambiguous. This CDR3 is built from 15 residues. Trimming pared 0 bases from V and 3 bases from J, leaving 9 bases between. Germline CDR1 reads LGHNA; CDR2 reads YSLEER. The DNA of the CDR3 is TGCGCCAGCAGCCAAGAGCACGGATACAATCAGCCCCAGCATTTT. The encoded protein is CASSQEHGYNQPQHF.

In its sample, this clonotype was seen many times. This sequence joins TRBV12-3 or TRBV12-4 and TRBJ2-7; 10 bases line up with TRBD1. The V segment lost 8 bases and the J segment 0 bases; nucleotides outside the gene matches: 7. The CDR3 loop spans 15 amino acids. DNA for the CDR3: TGTGCCAGCGGAAGGACAGGGGGGAGCTCCTACGAGCAGTACTTC. Its protein product is CASGRTGGSSYEQYF.

In its sample, this clonotype was seen many times. The V and J genes are TRBV7-9 and TRBJ2-7, with D possibly called TRBD1 or TRBD2 (5 bases each). The CDR3 is 13 residues long. Looked up from germline, CDR1 is SEHNR and CDR2 is FQNEAQ (reference sequence). Trimming removed 3 bases from V and 5 bases from J, with 11 bases in between. The CDR3 DNA is TGTGCCAGCAGCTTGGGCAGGGACCACGAGCAGTACTTC. Protein: CASSLGRDHEQYF.

The chain joins TRBV19 to TRBJ1-1; tentative D call: TRBD1 (6 bases). From germline, CDR1 is LNHDA and CDR2 SQIVND (reference sequence). The CDR3 contains 15 residues. V was trimmed by 9 bases and J by 3 bases, leaving 20 bases between them. The CDR3 here is CASRDKWGADTEAFF. As DNA, the CDR3 is TGTGCCAGCCGAGATAAGTGGGGGGCGGACACTGAAGCTTTCTTT. The full variable domain, its missing parts supplied by reference TRBV19 and TRBJ1-1, is DGGITQSPKYLFRKEGQNVTLSCEQNLNHDAMYWYRQDPGQGLRLIYYSQIVNDFQKGDIAEGYSVSREKKESFPLTVTSAQKNPTAFYLCASRDKWGADTEAFFGQGTRLTVV.

This chain connects TRBV12-3 or TRBV12-4 to TRBJ2-7; either TRBD1 or TRBD2 may fit D (6 bases each). The CDR3 is made up of 15 amino acids. The V end lost 5 bases, the J end lost 0 bases, and 14 bases lay between the germline ends. CDR3 protein: CASSEPGGTSYEQYF. CDR3 sequence (DNA): TGTGCCAGCAGTGAACCCGGGGGCACCTCCTACGAGCAGTACTTC.

This clonotype occurred once. A much larger clone differs from this one at a single base, so this may be a read error. V is TRBV9 and J is TRBJ1-6, with 9 bases aligning to TRBD1. J lost 14 bases, V lost 9 bases, and 15 bases had no gene match. This CDR3 comprises 14 residues. Germline V gene data show CDR1 as SGDLS and CDR2 as YYNGEE. The CDR3 is CATWTDRGYSSLHF. The CDR3 DNA sequence: TGTGCCACCTGGACAGACAGGGGGTACTCATCCCTCCACTTT.

The chain is built from TRBV4-3 and TRBJ2-7; a weak D match, TRBD2 (7 bases). There are 16 residues in the CDR3. V was pared by 4 bases and J by 2 bases, with 18 bases between. The germline gives CDR1 LGHNA, CDR2 YSLEER. CDR3 residues: CASSPQGRGGTYEQYF. Here the CDR3 DNA reads TGCGCCAGCAGCCCCCAGGGGAGGGGGGGGACCTACGAGCAGTACTTC.

The chain recombines TRBV4-1 with TRBJ2-7; TRBD1 agrees at 8 bases. This CDR3 spans 16 amino acids. With V trimmed by 1 base and J by 2 bases, 7 bases remained unmatched. Looked up from germline, CDR1 is MGHRA and CDR2 is YSYEKL. CDR3 in amino acids: CASSQVATGETYEQYF. For the CDR3, the DNA is TGCGCCAGCAGCCAAGTAGCGACAGGGGAAACCTACGAGCAGTACTTC.

The chain employs TRBV20-1 and TRBJ2-7; TRBD2 agrees at 8 bases. CDR1 and CDR2 from the germline V gene are DFQATT and SNEGSKA (reference sequence). The CDR3 sequence is 13 residues long. The V segment lost 3 bases and the J segment 6 bases; nucleotides outside the gene matches: 7. Here the CDR3 reads CSASYSGTLEQYF. The CDR3 region has the DNA TGCAGTGCTAGCTATAGCGGGACTCTCGAGCAGTACTTC.